One sample yielded the 22 T cell receptor beta chains listed below, sequenced in a study of radiation and T cells in renal cell carcinoma. Profiled with immunoSEQ multiplex PCR; TCRdb holds only in-frame clones, not every one. The table includes approximately 120,000 clones, approximately 85% detected once. Sample time point: blood 2 weeks post-SBRT. Treatment defined: 15 Gy SBRT to primary tumor, nephrectomy 4 weeks later. Sequenced here: blood, sampled from a patient whose treatment included radiotherapy and nephrectomy. All receptors derive from a man aged 45-65 years with renal cell carcinoma.

In this sample, this clone turned up once. The V call is TRBV30, the J call TRBJ2-1; D call uncertain. V lost 0 bases and J lost 8, with 8 bases in between. The germline CDR1 and CDR2 sequences are GTSNPN and SVGIG (reference sequence). The CDR3 covers 12 residues. The CDR3 DNA sequence: TGTGCCTGGAGTGTTTCCGAGCATGAGCAGTTCTTC. Translating it yields CAWSVSEHEQFF.

This clone was counted once. The genes are TRBV19 and TRBJ2-6; D is ambiguous. The CDR3 extends over 17 amino acids. The ends were cut back, 6 bases at V and 6 bases at J, with 21 bases in the middle. The V gene's germline CDR1 is LNHDA and CDR2 SQIVND (reference sequence). CDR3 residues: CASRGNSVILEANVLTF. CDR3 sequence (DNA): TGTGCCAGTAGGGGCAACAGTGTTATTCTCGAGGCCAACGTCCTGACTTTC.

The V and J genes are TRBV5-4 and TRBJ2-7; 13 bases fit TRBD2. Trimming removed 4 bases from V and 2 bases from J; junction bases left unmatched: 3. The germline gives CDR1 SGHNT, CDR2 YYREEE (reference sequence). There are 15 residues in the CDR3. The CDR3 sequence: CASSPGTSGTYEQYF. In DNA, the CDR3 is TGTGCCAGCAGCCCAGGGACTAGCGGGACCTACGAGCAGTACTTC.

The V call is TRBV6-5, the J call TRBJ1-2; TRBD1 aligns across 8 bases. V dropped 2 bases and J dropped 3; count of bases not matched to a gene: 5. The CDR3 is 15 residues long. Per the germline V gene, CDR1 is MNHEY and CDR2 is SVGAGI. The CDR3 sequence is CASSYLQGADYGYTF. The DNA of the CDR3 is TGTGCCAGCAGTTACCTCCAGGGGGCGGACTATGGCTACACCTTC.

The gene calls are TRBV5-5 and TRBJ1-3; no firm D call. CDR1 SGHKS and CDR2 YYEKEE come from the germline V gene (reference sequence). Trimming pared 2 bases from V and 3 bases from J, leaving 12 bases between. This CDR3 contains 15 residues. In DNA, the CDR3 is TGTGCCAGCAGCTTCTCTTTGCAGAATGGAAACACCATATATTTT. It is translated as CASSFSLQNGNTIYF.

This chain uses TRBV11-2 with TRBJ2-7; TRBD2 matches 9 bases. The CDR3 is made up of 16 amino acids. Germline-derived CDR1 and CDR2 are SGHAT and FQNNGV. V was clipped by 5 bases and J by 1 base; unmatched bases: 9. CDR3 coding DNA: TGTGCCAGCAGCGCCTATAGCGGGAGTGAGTCCTACGAGCAGTACTTC. This gives the protein CASSAYSGSESYEQYF.

This chain connects TRBV29-1 to TRBJ2-1, with 10 bases that match TRBD2. The CDR3 spans 14 residues. V lost 5 bases and J lost 9; bases outside the gene matches: 10. Germline CDR1 and CDR2: SQVTM and ANQGSEA. The CDR3 region has the DNA TGCAGCGTTTCTAGCGGGAGCGTACGGGGTGAGCAGTTCTTC. This sequence encodes CSVSSGSVRGEQFF.

The chain employs TRBV7-2 and TRBJ1-1; D is perhaps TRBD1 (6 bases). The CDR3 totals 13 residues. The V end lost 4 bases, the J end lost 3 bases, and 9 bases lay between the germline ends. Germline-derived CDR1 and CDR2 are SGHTA and FQGNSA. The CDR3 DNA follows: TGTGCCAGCAGCTCCGACAGGTACACTGAAGCTTTCTTT. Residues: CASSSDRYTEAFF.

The chain joins TRBV29-1 to TRBJ2-5, with a weak D call TRBD2 (7 bases). V was trimmed by 4 bases and J by 0 bases, leaving 12 bases between them. This CDR3 spans 14 amino acids. Germline V gene lookup returns CDR1 SQVTM and CDR2 ANQGSEA. This CDR3 is CSVGGGRNQETQYF. In DNA form, the CDR3 reads TGCAGCGTTGGGGGGGGGCGGAACCAAGAGACCCAGTACTTC.

By sample share, this clone is medium-sized. The rearrangement uses TRBV7-9 and TRBJ1-1, with 9 bases aligning to TRBD1. The ends lost 5 bases at V and 6 bases at J; junction bases unmatched: 10. Germline loops: CDR1 SEHNR, CDR2 FQNEAQ (reference sequence). CDR3 size: 15 residues. CDR3 amino acids: CASSIRDRESPEAFF. The CDR3, as DNA: TGTGCCAGCAGCATCCGGGACAGGGAATCCCCTGAAGCTTTCTTT.

The chain is built from TRBV18 and TRBJ2-7; maybe TRBD1 (5 bases). This CDR3 has 12 residues. Germline CDR1 is KGHSH and CDR2 is LQKENI. The ends were cut back, 2 bases at V and 5 bases at J, with 7 bases in the middle. Written as DNA, the CDR3 is TGTGCCAGCTCACCAGCCAGGGACGAGCAGTACTTC. As protein: CASSPARDEQYF.

J is TRBJ2-7 and V is TRBV5-1; TRBD1 matches at 9 bases. The V and J ends lost 3 bases and 3 bases, in that order; junction bases with no gene match: 7. CDR3 size: 15 residues. Germline assignment: CDR1 SGHRS and CDR2 YFSETQ. DNA for the CDR3: TGCGCCAGCAGCTCGAATCCGGGACAGGGCTACGAGCAGTACTTC. This translates into CASSSNPGQGYEQYF.

V and J are TRBV10-3 and TRBJ1-1, with TRBD1 matching over 9 bases. Trimming took 5 bases from V and 1 from J; bases not matched to a gene: 11. In germline, CDR1 is ENHRY, CDR2 SYGVKD. The CDR3 runs to 17 residues. The CDR3 spells CAISPGTGKVGNTEAFF. The CDR3 DNA sequence: TGTGCCATCAGTCCCGGGACAGGGAAGGTCGGGAACACTGAAGCTTTCTTT.

This chain connects TRBV5-1 to TRBJ1-1; no definite D call. The CDR3 totals 13 residues. Per germline, CDR1 SGHRS and CDR2 YFSETQ. Trimming took 4 bases from V and 7 from J, leaving 14 bases between them. The CDR3 bases are TGCGCCAGCAGCCTCAGGTCCGGGTATGAAGCTTTCTTT. Translating gives CASSLRSGYEAFF.

Only a few counts were recorded for this clone. The chain has TRBV30 and TRBJ2-2, with D unclear. V lost 1 base and J lost 7, with 10 bases in between. Germline CDR1 and CDR2: GTSNPN and SVGIG (reference sequence). The CDR3 extends over 13 amino acids. CDR3 protein: CAWSGVLDGELFF. In nucleotides, the CDR3 is TGTGCCTGGAGTGGGGTTTTGGACGGGGAGCTGTTTTTT.

The chain joins TRBV5-4 to TRBJ2-3; D assignment may be TRBD1 or TRBD2 (6 bases each). V was cut by 3 bases and J by 0 bases, with 8 bases left in between. Germline CDR1 SGHNT, CDR2 YYREEE (reference sequence). The CDR3 runs to 14 residues. The CDR3 loop is CASSSGASTDTQYF. The CDR3 DNA reads TGTGCCAGCAGCTCGGGGGCTAGCACAGATACGCAGTATTTT.

The chain uses TRBV7-3 and TRBJ2-1; no firm D call. CDR1 is SGHTA, CDR2 FQGTGA, per germline. This CDR3 has 16 residues. The germline V and J ends were trimmed by 1 base and 4 bases, with 14 bases remaining between them. In DNA, the CDR3 is TGTGCCAGCAGCTTAAATGTTGGAATACCTTACAATGAGCAGTTCTTC. Amino acid sequence: CASSLNVGIPYNEQFF.

This sequence joins TRBV29-1 and TRBJ2-3; D perhaps matches TRBD2 (5 bases). Trimming pared 6 bases from V and 3 bases from J, leaving 16 bases between. CDR3 length: 14 residues. The germline gives CDR1 SQVTM, CDR2 ANQGSEA. The CDR3 nucleotides are TGCAGCGTGCGGCCGGGGAGTCAAACAGATACGCAGTATTTT. This codes for CSVRPGSQTDTQYF.

The CDR3 nucleotides read TGTGCCAGCAGTTTACCAGGGGCTGGCTATGGCTACACCTTC. This encodes CASSLPGAGYGYTF. V and J are TRBV28 and TRBJ1-2; maybe TRBD1 (6 bases). This CDR3 region has 14 residues. V was cut by 2 bases and J by 4 bases, with 11 bases left in between. Germline CDR1 is MDHEN and CDR2 is SYDVKM.

This sequence joins TRBV5-1 and TRBJ1-1, with 7 bases identical to TRBD1. Germline V CDR1 and CDR2: SGHRS, YFSETQ. V trimming: 4 bases; J trimming: 1 base; junction bases outside the gene matches: 10. The CDR3 has 16 residues. Written as DNA, the CDR3 is TGCGCCAGCAGCCCCCGTCCGGACAGGCGGAACACTGAAGCTTTCTTT. Protein product: CASSPRPDRRNTEAFF. Looking up the rest from reference TRBV5-1 and TRBJ1-1 gives the full variable domain: KAGVTQTPRYLIKTRGQQVTLSCSPISGHRSVSWYQQTPGQGLQFLFEYFSETQRNKGNFPGRFSGRQFSNSRSEMNVSTLELGDSALYLCASSPRPDRRNTEAFFGQGTRLTVV.

This clone has a handful of counts. The rearrangement links TRBV6-5 to TRBJ2-1; TRBD1 is a possible D gene (5 bases). Trimming pared 6 bases from V and 4 bases from J, leaving 13 bases between. Germline V CDR1 and CDR2: MNHEY, SVGAGI. The CDR3 is made up of 14 amino acids. The CDR3 here is CASSRIDRYNEQFF. CDR3 sequence (DNA): TGTGCCAGCAGCCGTATCGACAGATACAATGAGCAGTTCTTC.

This sequence joins TRBV19 and TRBJ2-3; D gene unclear. Germline V CDR1 and CDR2: LNHDA, SQIVND (reference sequence). The CDR3 runs 13 residues. The V gene lost 2 bases and the J gene lost 2 bases, with 5 bases spanning the gap. CDR3 coding DNA: TGTGCCAGTAGTATACAAGACACAGATACGCAGTATTTT. It encodes CASSIQDTDTQYF.